This entry features one T cell receptor (beta chain) sequence. V lost 2 bases and J lost 9; bases outside the gene matches: 3. Germline CDR1 and CDR2: MNHEY and SVGAGI. This CDR3 comprises 12 residues. The primer mix had 60 Vbeta and 13 Jbeta primers. TCRdb keeps only in-frame clones here, not all; method: immunoSEQ multiplex PCR. The sample consists of roughly 220,000 clones, approximately 70% of them appearing once. The sample belongs to a study of cytomegalovirus exposure and HLA in healthy donors. The specimen sequenced was PBMCs. This rearrangement joins TRBV6-5 to TRBJ1-1, with 7 nucleotides matching TRBD1. This receptor was identified in a woman between 25 and 40 years old in good health and CMV-seronegative. CDR3 bases: TGTGCCAGCAGTTACACGACAGGGAAAGCTTTCTTT. It encodes CASSYTTGKAFF.